This TCR beta chain derives from a study of CD8 T cells in Susac syndrome. Study as a whole: Among the Susac syndrome patients sequenced, six had active disease and 8 or 9 were in remission.

Germline assignment: CDR1 MNHEY and CDR2 SVGAGI. Trimming pared 6 bases from V and 1 base from J, leaving 9 bases between. The CDR3 has 13 amino acids. The authors carried out high-throughput sequencing of TCR beta. They applied it to CD8+ and CD4+ T cells obtained from blood. TEMRA cells were enriched by FACS, and CD4+ and CD8+ T cells were negatively isolated. After extraction with the RNeasy kit, roughly 0.5 to 1 ug of the RNA was reverse transcribed using random hexamers. The method of amplification for TCR beta CDR3 was immunoSEQ multiplex PCR, covering 54 Vbeta and 13 Jbeta. From the immunoSEQ multiplex PCR reads, TCRdb called clonotypes with MiXCR, one entry per CDR3 protein. Found here are about 130,000 distinct CDR3 sequences, 95% of them singletons; the top ten hold roughly 0.2%.

Sequencing was done on a sample of CD8+ T cells from PBMCs. The chain combines TRBV6-5 with TRBJ1-1; D is undetermined. The sequence was obtained from a human donor with Susac syndrome. CDR3 region: CASSGTSNTEAFF. The CDR3 DNA sequence: TGTGCCAGCAGCGGAACATCGAACACTGAAGCTTTCTTT.